Following are 30 T cell receptor beta chains from one sample sequenced in a study of blood T cell repertoires in COVID-19. Libraries were prepared by immunoSEQ multiplex PCR; TCRdb keeps only in-frame clonotypes and omits some of them. The repertoire holds about 330,000 clones, with 80% to 90% as singletons. Sequencing used PBMCs or T cells enriched from blood (not recorded which). Every receptor here comes from a man aged 25-45 years who had recovered from COVID-19.

This chain links TRBV28 with TRBJ2-3; tentative D call: TRBD2 (5 bases). V gave up 7 bases and J gave up 4 bases, with 24 bases separating them. Germline CDR1 is MDHEN and CDR2 is SYDVKM. The CDR3 runs 17 residues. The CDR3 spells CASKPARGPPSPDTQYF. The CDR3 DNA reads as TGTGCCAGCAAACCCGCCCGAGGGCCCCCCAGCCCAGATACGCAGTATTTT.

The CDR3 DNA reads as TGTGCCAGCGGCCCCGGGGGGGGCCCCGGGGAGCTGTTTTTT. This translates into CASGPGGGPGELFF. The chain recombines TRBV13 with TRBJ2-2; 8 bases fit TRBD2. V was clipped by 8 bases and J by 6 bases; unmatched bases: 8. The CDR3 is 14 amino acids. Germline V gene lookup returns CDR1 PRHDT and CDR2 FYEKMQ (reference sequence).

V is TRBV5-6 and J is TRBJ1-2; 7 bases are a match to TRBD1. The ends lost 2 bases at V and 2 bases at J; junction bases unmatched: 3. The CDR3 contains 14 residues. Germline-derived CDR1 and CDR2 are SGHDT and YYEEEE. CDR3 loop: CASSFQTGNYGYTF. CDR3 sequence (DNA): TGTGCCAGCAGCTTCCAGACAGGGAACTATGGCTACACCTTC.

The V gene is TRBV2, the J gene TRBJ2-5; 11 nucleotides line up with TRBD1. Germline CDR1 reads SNHLY; CDR2 reads FYNNEI. The CDR3 length is 14 residues. V was clipped by 6 bases and J by 4 bases; unmatched bases: 4. CDR3 DNA sequence: TGTGCCAGCAGGACGGGACAGGGGGGAGAGACCCAGTACTTC. It encodes CASRTGQGGETQYF.

The chain carries TRBV30 and TRBJ1-3; D is uncertain. The CDR3 totals 15 residues. V was trimmed by 0 bases and J by 0 bases, leaving 9 bases between them. Germline V gene lookup returns CDR1 GTSNPN and CDR2 SVGIG (reference sequence). CDR3 nucleotide sequence: TGTGCCTGGAGTGTTTGGCAAAACTCTGGAAACACCATATATTTT. This translates into CAWSVWQNSGNTIYF.

The chain carries TRBV4-1 and TRBJ1-1; a possible D gene is TRBD1 (6 bases). The germline V and J ends were trimmed by 0 bases and 3 bases, with 20 bases remaining between them. This CDR3 comprises 18 residues. From germline, CDR1 is MGHRA and CDR2 YSYEKL. CDR3: CASSQEGFEGVIDTEAFF. The CDR3 DNA follows: TGCGCCAGCAGCCAAGAAGGTTTTGAGGGGGTAATCGACACTGAAGCTTTCTTT.

V is TRBV23-1 and J is TRBJ1-5; 8 bases match TRBD1. TRBV23-1 is designated an ORF whose function remains uncertain. The V segment lost 7 bases and the J segment 2 bases; nucleotides outside the gene matches: 7. The CDR3 has 15 residues. The CDR3 here is CASTRRGPCNQPQHF. The CDR3, as DNA: TGCGCCAGCACGCGCAGGGGGCCGTGCAATCAGCCCCAGCATTTT.

This clone was seen only once. This chain's CDR3 is CASSQERLSTDTQYF. In nucleotides, the CDR3 is TGTGCCAGCAGCCAAGAGAGGTTAAGCACAGATACGCAGTATTTT. This chain links TRBV4-2 with TRBJ2-3; D remains unclear. The CDR3 has 15 amino acids. Trimming removed 0 bases at V and 0 bases at J, with 7 bases between. Germline-derived CDR1 and CDR2 are LGHNA and YNFKEQ.

The rearrangement links TRBV2 to TRBJ1-2; TRBD1 might be the D (5 bases). CDR1 and CDR2 from the germline V gene are SNHLY and FYNNEI. The CDR3 spans 12 residues. Trimming removed 5 bases from V and 4 bases from J, with 8 bases in between. Written as DNA, the CDR3 is TGTGCCAGCAGTCAGGACATCTATGGCTACACCTTC. Protein: CASSQDIYGYTF.

The J gene is TRBJ2-7, the V gene TRBV4-1; 7 nucleotides agree with TRBD1. CDR1 is MGHRA, CDR2 YSYEKL, per germline. The CDR3 is 15 amino acids. Trimming took 0 bases from V and 4 from J; bases not matched to a gene: 6. CDR3 in amino acids: CASSQEQAGGYEQYF. CDR3 in DNA: TGCGCCAGCAGCCAAGAACAGGCAGGGGGATACGAGCAGTACTTC.

The chain carries TRBV9 and TRBJ1-6; D not certain. CDR1 and CDR2 (germline): SGDLS, YYNGEE. The CDR3 loop spans 14 amino acids. Trimming took off 2 bases at V and 8 bases at J, with 11 bases between the two ends. The CDR3 coding sequence is TGTGCCAGCAGCGTCGCCCAAACTGATTCACCCCTCCACTTT. It is translated as CASSVAQTDSPLHF.

The J gene is TRBJ1-4, the V gene TRBV12-3 or TRBV12-4; 10 nucleotides agree with TRBD1. V shed 8 bases and J 8 bases; nucleotides not matched to a gene: 5. The CDR3 contains 13 residues. In DNA form, the CDR3 reads TGTGCCAGCCGGGACAGGGGACGAGAAAAACTGTTTTTT. Protein product: CASRDRGREKLFF.

V and J are TRBV21-1 and TRBJ2-7; the table's D gene call, TRBD1, was not cross checked with the DNA. TRBV21-1 is termed a pseudogene. This CDR3 region has 13 residues. CDR3 protein: CASSKARVYEQYF. CDR3 bases: TGTGCCAGCAGCAAAGCCAGGGTGTACGAGCAGTACTTC.

This chain joins TRBV5-1 and TRBJ2-3; 14 nucleotides line up with TRBD2. The CDR3 totals 18 residues. Per germline, CDR1 SGHRS and CDR2 YFSETQ. V lost 3 bases, J lost 3 bases, and 9 bases stayed unmatched. In DNA, the CDR3 is TGCGCCAGCAGCTCTTTATCCCGGACTAGCGGGGGGACAGATACGCAGTATTTT. It encodes CASSSLSRTSGGTDTQYF.

The table lists this clone with a few counts. The rearrangement uses TRBV14 and TRBJ2-2; a weak D match, TRBD1 (5 bases). Trimming shortened V by 4 bases and J by 3 bases, and 12 bases separated the two germline ends. The CDR3 is 15 residues long. Germline-derived CDR1 and CDR2 are SGHDN and FVKESK. The CDR3 protein is CASSLHQGDTGELFF. The CDR3, as DNA: TGTGCCAGCAGCCTTCATCAGGGCGACACCGGGGAGCTGTTTTTT.

This clone has more than one count but fewer than ten. This rearrangement joins TRBV12-3 or TRBV12-4 to TRBJ1-2; possible D gene TRBD1, 5 bases. This CDR3 comprises 12 residues. The V and J ends lost 5 bases and 7 bases respectively, with 11 bases between them. The CDR3 sequence is CASSEIRGGYTF. DNA for the CDR3: TGTGCCAGCAGTGAAATAAGGGGTGGCTACACCTTC.

The CDR3 coding sequence is TGTGCCACCCTGGACAGGGGGCGCGGGGACACTGAAGCTTTCTTT. It encodes CATLDRGRGDTEAFF. The J gene is TRBJ1-1, the V gene TRBV19, with 11 bases fitting TRBD1. The CDR3 spans 15 residues. Trimming removed 10 bases from V and 3 bases from J; junction bases left unmatched: 10. Germline CDR1 and CDR2: LNHDA and SQIVND (reference sequence).

V usage is TRBV6-6 and J usage is TRBJ2-7; the match to TRBD1 covers 11 bases. Germline trimming cut 4 bases from V and 12 bases from J; bases unmatched to any gene: 17. There are 16 residues in the CDR3. Germline CDR1 reads MNHNY; CDR2 reads SVGAGI (reference sequence). The CDR3, as DNA: TGTGCCAGCAGTTCGATCCCGGGACAGGGGGATCCAAAGCGGTACTTC. It codes for CASSSIPGQGDPKRYF.

CDR3 sequence: CASSVGEDSPLHF. The CDR3 DNA sequence: TGTGCCAGCAGCGTAGGGGAGGATTCACCCCTCCACTTT. This chain uses TRBV9 with TRBJ1-6, with unresolved D. The CDR3 contains 13 residues. Per the germline V gene, CDR1 is SGDLS and CDR2 is YYNGEE. V was trimmed by 0 bases and J by 8 bases, leaving 6 bases between them.

The chain carries TRBV24-1 and TRBJ2-5; 8 positions agree with TRBD1. The CDR3 spans 15 residues. V shed 4 bases and J 5 bases; nucleotides not matched to a gene: 8. Germline V CDR1 and CDR2: KGHDR, SFDVKD. CDR3 sequence reads: CATSDRTGKGETQYF. The DNA of the CDR3 is TGTGCCACCAGTGACCGGACAGGGAAGGGCGAGACCCAGTACTTC.

The chain has TRBV19 and TRBJ1-2; D may be TRBD1 (5 bases). Between the trimmed V and J ends, which lost 3 bases and 1 base, there was a span of 12 bases. The CDR3 loop spans 15 amino acids. CDR1 LNHDA and CDR2 SQIVND come from the germline V gene (reference sequence). The CDR3 nucleotides are TGTGCCAGTAGTATTCTGGAGGGGATTAACTATGGCTACACCTTC. Translation: CASSILEGINYGYTF. Full variable domain (missing parts from reference TRBV19 and TRBJ1-2): DGGITQSPKYLFRKEGQNVTLSCEQNLNHDAMYWYRQDPGQGLRLIYYSQIVNDFQKGDIAEGYSVSREKKESFPLTVTSAQKNPTAFYLCASSILEGINYGYTFGSGTRLTVV.

The genes are TRBV5-1 and TRBJ1-2, with TRBD1 identical over 9 bases. Trimming removed 4 bases from V and 8 bases from J; junction bases left unmatched: 9. The germline gives CDR1 SGHRS, CDR2 YFSETQ. This CDR3 is 14 amino acids long. The CDR3 sequence: CASSLGQGSGGYTF. The CDR3 region has the DNA TGCGCCAGCAGCCTAGGACAGGGGTCAGGCGGCTACACCTTC.

The chain recombines TRBV4-2 with TRBJ1-1; D ambiguous. The CDR3 is 16 residues long. In germline, CDR1 is LGHNA, CDR2 YNFKEQ. V lost 0 bases and J 5 bases, leaving 16 bases between the germline ends. CDR3 sequence reads: CASSQDWSPEGTEAFF. The DNA for the CDR3 is TGTGCCAGCAGCCAAGATTGGTCCCCGGAGGGAACTGAAGCTTTCTTT.

This clone was found once. V gene TRBV6-2 or TRBV6-3 combines with J gene TRBJ2-3; D gene unclear. CDR1 is MNHEY, CDR2 SVGEGT, per germline. Trimming cost V 1 base and J 6 bases, with 5 bases left between them. The CDR3 has 12 amino acids. CDR3 loop: CASSYYEDTQYF. CDR3 nucleotides: TGTGCCAGCAGTTACTACGAGGATACGCAGTATTTT.

A remark on this clone: At one end the junction does not follow the germline gene, possibly because of a read error. The chain recombines TRBV28 with TRBJ2-7, with 12 nucleotides matching TRBD1. CDR1 and CDR2 (germline): MDHEN, SYDVKM. This CDR3 region has 15 residues. CDR3 in DNA: TGTGCCAGCAGTCCCGGGACAGGGGGCTCCCACGAGCAGTACTTC. Its protein product is CASSPGTGGSHEQYF.

The J gene is TRBJ1-2, the V gene TRBV7-9; D is perhaps TRBD1 (6 bases). The CDR3 runs to 15 residues. In germline, CDR1 is SEHNR, CDR2 FQNEAQ (reference sequence). V shed 5 bases and J shed 5 bases, with 18 bases lying between them. CDR3 amino acids: CASSQFQQGGYGYTF. DNA of the CDR3: TGTGCCAGCAGCCAATTTCAACAGGGAGGGTATGGCTACACCTTC.

The sample holds one count of this clone. This sequence joins TRBV20-1 and TRBJ1-2; D not certain. Deletions cut 6 bases from V and 6 bases from J, with 11 bases between. CDR3 length equals 11 residues. From germline, CDR1 is DFQATT and CDR2 SNEGSKA (reference sequence). CDR3 DNA sequence: TGCAGTGCCCCTGGGCCGGATGGCTACACCTTC. Amino acid sequence: CSAPGPDGYTF.

This clone was recorded only once. The gene calls are TRBV3-1 (or the pseudogene TRBV3-2) and TRBJ1-2; perhaps TRBD1 as D (6 bases). The germline gives CDR1 LGHDT, CDR2 YNNKEL (reference sequence). V was cut by 4 bases and J by 4 bases, with 13 bases left in between. This CDR3 region has 14 residues. For the CDR3, the DNA is TGTGCCAGCAGCCCGGACGGACAGCGCTATGGCTACACCTTC. Its protein is CASSPDGQRYGYTF.

CDR3 amino acids: CASSSPGLLGNQPQHF. Here the CDR3 DNA reads TGTGCCAGTAGTTCTCCGGGTCTGTTAGGCAATCAGCCCCAGCATTTT. This chain connects TRBV19 to TRBJ1-5; D call uncertain. This CDR3 has 16 residues. Germline assignment: CDR1 LNHDA and CDR2 SQIVND (reference sequence). The V end lost 5 bases, the J end lost 2 bases, and 16 bases lay between the germline ends.

The CDR3 is CASSLGQGRSPLHF. CDR3 nucleotides: TGTGCCAGCAGCCTCGGACAGGGTCGTTCACCCCTCCACTTT. The rearrangement uses TRBV28 and TRBJ1-6; 8 bases agree with TRBD1. Trimming cost V 6 bases and J 9 bases; bases outside gene matches: 7. Germline-derived CDR1 and CDR2 are MDHEN and SYDVKM. The CDR3 is 14 amino acids.